One sample yielded the 11 T cell receptor beta chains listed below, sequenced in a study of cytomegalovirus exposure and HLA in healthy donors. The PCR made use of 60 Vbeta and 13 Jbeta primers. Sequencing was performed with immunoSEQ multiplex PCR; in TCRdb, only in-frame clones are kept and a portion is missing. The table has 95,000 or so clones, about 77% seen once. Sequencing was carried out using PBMCs. All receptors come from a woman aged 40 to 50 in good health and CMV-seronegative.

The chain carries TRBV14 and TRBJ1-6, with 7 nucleotides matching TRBD1. This CDR3 has 16 residues. CDR1 and CDR2 (germline): SGHDN, FVKESK. J gave up 8 bases and V 2 bases, and 9 bases lay outside the gene matches. Written as DNA, the CDR3 is TGTGCCAGCAGCCAATCTGTTTACAGGGGACATTCACCCCTCCACTTT. It yields the protein CASSQSVYRGHSPLHF.

This clone came up once. The chain recombines TRBV6-5 with TRBJ2-2; the match to TRBD2 covers 7 bases. Germline CDR1 and CDR2: MNHEY and SVGAGI. V gave up 2 bases and J gave up 4 bases; unmatched junction bases: 1. The CDR3 has 14 amino acids. CDR3 sequence (DNA): TGTGCCAGCAGTTACGGGAGGGCCACCGGGGAGCTGTTTTTT. It codes for CASSYGRATGELFF.

This sequence joins TRBV7-2 and TRBJ2-3; TRBD2 matches 12 bases. The CDR3 consists of 16 residues. The ends lost 1 base at V and 4 bases at J; junction bases unmatched: 3. In germline, CDR1 is SGHTA, CDR2 FQGNSA. CDR3 nucleotide sequence: TGTGCCAGCAGCTTAGATACTAGCGGGGGGCCAGATACGCAGTATTTT. Protein product: CASSLDTSGGPDTQYF.

The CDR3 loop is CASRLSGTPNTEAFF. The CDR3 nucleotides read TGTGCCAGCAGACTGTCTGGGACACCGAACACTGAAGCTTTCTTT. V usage is TRBV6-5 and J usage is TRBJ1-1, with D tentatively TRBD1 (6 bases). V was trimmed by 6 bases and J by 1 base, leaving 15 bases between them. This CDR3 region has 15 residues. The germline CDR1 and CDR2 sequences are MNHEY and SVGAGI.

V and J are TRBV6-6 and TRBJ1-1; D perhaps matches TRBD1 (5 bases). Germline CDR1 is MNHNY and CDR2 is SVGAGI (reference sequence). The ends were cut back, 0 bases at V and 5 bases at J, with 13 bases in the middle. The CDR3 covers 15 residues. This CDR3 is CASSYSAGMVTEAFF. The CDR3 DNA follows: TGTGCCAGCAGTTACTCCGCAGGGATGGTGACTGAAGCTTTCTTT.

The gene calls are TRBV6-6 and TRBJ2-1; D is ambiguous. Germline V gives CDR1 MNHNY, CDR2 SVGAGI (reference sequence). Between the trimmed V and J ends, which lost 8 bases and 10 bases, there was a span of 15 bases. The CDR3 has 12 residues. The CDR3 loop reads CASAEGGEEQFF. In nucleotides, the CDR3 is TGTGCCAGCGCGGAAGGCGGAGAGGAGCAGTTCTTC.

There are a few counts of this clone. This rearrangement joins TRBV7-2 to TRBJ2-3; 8 bases are a match to TRBD1. The CDR3 runs to 16 residues. The germline gives CDR1 SGHTA, CDR2 FQGNSA. V trimming: 5 bases; J trimming: 6 bases; junction bases outside the gene matches: 13. The CDR3 DNA sequence: TGTGCCAGCAGCGAGCTAAGGACAGGGCCAGCTGATACGCAGTATTTT. As protein: CASSELRTGPADTQYF.

The gene calls are TRBV10-2 and TRBJ1-3, with D possibly TRBD1 on 5 matching bases. In germline, CDR1 is WSHSY, CDR2 SAAADI. The CDR3 length is 13 residues. V was shortened by 7 bases and J by 0 bases, with 7 bases between the two germline ends. The CDR3 DNA sequence: TGCGCCAGCAATGGGGCCTCTGGAAACACCATATATTTT. This codes for CASNGASGNTIYF.

This clone turned up a few times. The chain is built from TRBV5-4 and TRBJ1-2, with 7 bases matching TRBD1. Germline trimming cut 7 bases from V and 6 bases from J; bases unmatched to any gene: 15. The CDR3 extends over 15 amino acids. Germline V gene lookup returns CDR1 SGHNT and CDR2 YYREEE (reference sequence). The DNA of the CDR3 is TGTGCCAGCGGCCAAGGGGGCGCCAGAGTTAATGGCTACACCTTC. It yields the protein CASGQGGARVNGYTF.

The chain couples TRBV23-1 to TRBJ2-5, with 13 bases matching TRBD2. TRBV23-1 has ORF status, its function being uncertain. The CDR3 length is 19 residues. After removal of 0 bases from V and 5 bases from J, the junction contained 12 bases not matched to a gene. CDR3 region: CASSQSVTELAGGQETQYF. The CDR3 DNA follows: TGCGCCAGCAGTCAATCCGTGACAGAACTAGCGGGGGGGCAGGAGACCCAGTACTTC.

V and J are TRBV27 and TRBJ2-2; D gene ambiguous. The CDR3 loop spans 14 amino acids. Germline V lookup: CDR1 MNHEY, CDR2 SMNVEV (reference sequence). V dropped 3 bases and J dropped 0 bases, with 5 bases sitting between them. CDR3 region: CASSLRTNTGELFF. The CDR3 nucleotides read TGTGCCAGCAGTTTGAGAACGAACACCGGGGAGCTGTTTTTT.